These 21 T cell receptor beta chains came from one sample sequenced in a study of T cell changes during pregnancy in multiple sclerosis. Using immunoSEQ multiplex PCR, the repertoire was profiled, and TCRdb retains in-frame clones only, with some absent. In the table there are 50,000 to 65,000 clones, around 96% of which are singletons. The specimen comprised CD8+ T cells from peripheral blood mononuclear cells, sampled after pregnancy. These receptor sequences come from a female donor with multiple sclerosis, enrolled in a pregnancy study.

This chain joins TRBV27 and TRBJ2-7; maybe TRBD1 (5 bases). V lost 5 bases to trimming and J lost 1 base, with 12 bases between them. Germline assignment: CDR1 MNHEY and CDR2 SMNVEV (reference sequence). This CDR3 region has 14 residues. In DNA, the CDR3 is TGTGCCAGCAGTCCCAGGGTCAGATCCTACGAGCAGTACTTC. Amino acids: CASSPRVRSYEQYF.

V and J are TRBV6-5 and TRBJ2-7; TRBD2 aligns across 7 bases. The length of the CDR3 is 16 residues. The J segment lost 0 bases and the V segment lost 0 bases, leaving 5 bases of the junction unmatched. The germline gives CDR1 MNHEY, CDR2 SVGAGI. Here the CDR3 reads CASSYSPSGGSYEQYF. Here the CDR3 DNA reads TGTGCCAGCAGTTACTCGCCTAGCGGCGGCTCCTACGAGCAGTACTTC.

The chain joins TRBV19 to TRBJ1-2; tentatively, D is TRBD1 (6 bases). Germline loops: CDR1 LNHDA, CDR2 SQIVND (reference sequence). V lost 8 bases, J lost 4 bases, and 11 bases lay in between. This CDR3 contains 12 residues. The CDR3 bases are TGTGCCAGTTCAGAGGGGGTCTATGGCTACACCTTC. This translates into CASSEGVYGYTF.

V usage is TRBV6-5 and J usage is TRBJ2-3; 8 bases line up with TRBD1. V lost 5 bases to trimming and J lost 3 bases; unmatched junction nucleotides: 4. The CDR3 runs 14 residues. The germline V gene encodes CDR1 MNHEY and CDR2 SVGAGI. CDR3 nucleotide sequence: TGTGCCAGCAGTGGGACAGGCCTAACAGATACGCAGTATTTT. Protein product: CASSGTGLTDTQYF.

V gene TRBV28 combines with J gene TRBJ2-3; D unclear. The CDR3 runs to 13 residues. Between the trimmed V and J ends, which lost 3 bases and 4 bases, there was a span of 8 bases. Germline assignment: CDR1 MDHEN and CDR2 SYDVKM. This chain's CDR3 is CASSFLIADTQYF. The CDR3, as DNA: TGTGCCAGCAGTTTTTTGATAGCAGATACGCAGTATTTT.

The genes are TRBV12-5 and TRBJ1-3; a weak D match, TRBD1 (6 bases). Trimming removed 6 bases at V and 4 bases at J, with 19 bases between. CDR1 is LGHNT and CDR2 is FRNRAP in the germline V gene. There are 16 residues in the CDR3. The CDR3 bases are TGTGCTAGTGGCCCCTCAAGCAGGGGAAAAGGAAACACCATATATTTT. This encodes CASGPSSRGKGNTIYF.

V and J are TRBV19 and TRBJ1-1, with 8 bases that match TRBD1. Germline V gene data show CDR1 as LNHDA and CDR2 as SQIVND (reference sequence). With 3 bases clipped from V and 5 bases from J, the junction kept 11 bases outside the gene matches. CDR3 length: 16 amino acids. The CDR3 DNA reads TGTGCCAGTAGTATCTCTCACCGGGACAGGTATACTGAAGCTTTCTTT. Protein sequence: CASSISHRDRYTEAFF. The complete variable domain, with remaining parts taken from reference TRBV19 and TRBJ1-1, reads DGGITQSPKYLFRKEGQNVTLSCEQNLNHDAMYWYRQDPGQGLRLIYYSQIVNDFQKGDIAEGYSVSREKKESFPLTVTSAQKNPTAFYLCASSISHRDRYTEAFFGQGTRLTVV.

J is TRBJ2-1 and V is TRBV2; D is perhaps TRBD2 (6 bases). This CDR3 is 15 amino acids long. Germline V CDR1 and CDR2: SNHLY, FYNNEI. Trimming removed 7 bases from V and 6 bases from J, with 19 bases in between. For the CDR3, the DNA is TGTGCCAGCACCCCCGGGACTTCAGACCTCAATGAGCAGTTCTTC. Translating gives CASTPGTSDLNEQFF.

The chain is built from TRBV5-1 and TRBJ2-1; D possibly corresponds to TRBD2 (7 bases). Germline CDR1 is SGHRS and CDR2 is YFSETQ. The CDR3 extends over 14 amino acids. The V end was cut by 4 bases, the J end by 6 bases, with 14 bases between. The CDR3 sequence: CASSQYGGLNEQFF. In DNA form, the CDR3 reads TGCGCCAGCAGCCAGTACGGGGGGCTCAATGAGCAGTTCTTC. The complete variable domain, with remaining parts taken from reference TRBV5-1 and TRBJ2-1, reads KAGVTQTPRYLIKTRGQQVTLSCSPISGHRSVSWYQQTPGQGLQFLFEYFSETQRNKGNFPGRFSGRQFSNSRSEMNVSTLELGDSALYLCASSQYGGLNEQFFGPGTRLTVL.

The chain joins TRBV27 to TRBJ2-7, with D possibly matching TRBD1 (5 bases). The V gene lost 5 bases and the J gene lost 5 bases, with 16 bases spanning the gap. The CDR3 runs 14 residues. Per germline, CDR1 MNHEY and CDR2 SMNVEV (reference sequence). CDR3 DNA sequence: TGTGCCAGCAGTCGGACAAGACAAATAAACGAGCAGTACTTC. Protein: CASSRTRQINEQYF.

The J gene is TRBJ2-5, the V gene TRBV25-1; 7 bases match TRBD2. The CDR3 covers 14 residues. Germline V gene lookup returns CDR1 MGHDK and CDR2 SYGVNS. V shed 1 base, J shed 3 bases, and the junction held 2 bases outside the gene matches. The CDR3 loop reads CASSEFLAEETQYF. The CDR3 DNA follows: TGTGCCAGCAGTGAATTTCTAGCGGAAGAGACCCAGTACTTC.

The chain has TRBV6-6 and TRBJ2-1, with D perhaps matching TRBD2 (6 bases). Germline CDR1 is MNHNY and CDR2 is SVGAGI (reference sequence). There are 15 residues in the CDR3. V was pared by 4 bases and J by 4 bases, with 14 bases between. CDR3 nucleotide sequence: TGTGCCAGCAGTTCGCCGGGACTCACTTACAATGAGCAGTTCTTC. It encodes CASSSPGLTYNEQFF.

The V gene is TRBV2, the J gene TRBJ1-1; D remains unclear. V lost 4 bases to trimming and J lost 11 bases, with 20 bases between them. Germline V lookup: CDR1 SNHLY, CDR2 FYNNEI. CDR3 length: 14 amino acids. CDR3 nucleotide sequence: TGTGCCAGCAGTGTTTCAGTTTTCCTCGAGGAGGCTTTCTTT. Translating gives CASSVSVFLEEAFF.

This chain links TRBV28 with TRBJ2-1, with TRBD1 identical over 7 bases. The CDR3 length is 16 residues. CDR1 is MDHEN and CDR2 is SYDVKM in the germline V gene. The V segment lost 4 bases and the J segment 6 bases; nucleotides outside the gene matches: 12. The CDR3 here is CASSYDRVSSSNEQFF. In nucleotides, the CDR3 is TGTGCCAGCAGTTACGACAGGGTATCATCGTCCAATGAGCAGTTCTTC. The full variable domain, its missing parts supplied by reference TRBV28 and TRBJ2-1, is DVKVTQSSRYLVKRTGEKVFLECVQDMDHENMFWYRQDPGLGLRLIYFSYDVKMKEKGDIPEGYSVSREKKERFSLILESASTNQTSMYLCASSYDRVSSSNEQFFGPGTRLTVL.

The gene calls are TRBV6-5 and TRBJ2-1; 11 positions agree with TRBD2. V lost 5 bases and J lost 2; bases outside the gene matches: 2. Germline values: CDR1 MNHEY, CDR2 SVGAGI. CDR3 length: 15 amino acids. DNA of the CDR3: TGTGCCAGCAGTAAACTAGCGGGAGCCTACAATGAGCAGTTCTTC. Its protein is CASSKLAGAYNEQFF.

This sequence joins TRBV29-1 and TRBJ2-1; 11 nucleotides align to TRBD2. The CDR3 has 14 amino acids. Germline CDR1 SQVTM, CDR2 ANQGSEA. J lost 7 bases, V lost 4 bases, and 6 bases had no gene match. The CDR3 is CSVVISGRGNEQFF. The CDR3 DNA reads TGCAGCGTTGTTATTAGCGGGAGGGGGAATGAGCAGTTCTTC.

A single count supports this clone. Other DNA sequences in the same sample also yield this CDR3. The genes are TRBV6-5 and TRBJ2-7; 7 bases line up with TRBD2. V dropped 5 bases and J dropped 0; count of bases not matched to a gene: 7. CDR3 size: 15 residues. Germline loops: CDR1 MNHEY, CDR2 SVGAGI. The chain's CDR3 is CASSVSGTASYEQYF. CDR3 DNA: TGTGCCAGCAGTGTGAGCGGGACTGCCTCCTACGAGCAGTACTTC.

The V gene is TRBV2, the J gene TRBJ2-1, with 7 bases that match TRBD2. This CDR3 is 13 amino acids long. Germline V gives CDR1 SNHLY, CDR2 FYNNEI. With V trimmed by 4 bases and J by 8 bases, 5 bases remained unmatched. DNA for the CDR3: TGTGCCAGCAGTGTAGGCGGGAGTGATGAGCAGTTCTTC. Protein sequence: CASSVGGSDEQFF.

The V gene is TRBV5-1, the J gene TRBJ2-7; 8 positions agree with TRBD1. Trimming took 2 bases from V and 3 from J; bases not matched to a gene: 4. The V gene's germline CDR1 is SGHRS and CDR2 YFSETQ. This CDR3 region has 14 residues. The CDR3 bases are TGCGCCAGCAGCTTTCGACAGGGGAACTACGAGCAGTACTTC. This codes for CASSFRQGNYEQYF.

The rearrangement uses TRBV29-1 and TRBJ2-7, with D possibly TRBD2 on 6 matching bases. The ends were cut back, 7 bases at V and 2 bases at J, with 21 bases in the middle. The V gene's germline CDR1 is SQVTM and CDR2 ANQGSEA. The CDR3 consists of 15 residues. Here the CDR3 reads CSASSRRGVTYEQYF. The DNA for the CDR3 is TGCAGCGCAAGTTCAAGGCGCGGGGTAACCTACGAGCAGTACTTC.

CDR3 in amino acids: CSAVETGFNQPQHF. The CDR3, as DNA: TGCAGCGCTGTGGAAACAGGTTTTAATCAGCCCCAGCATTTT. The J gene is TRBJ1-5, the V gene TRBV29-1; weak D call: TRBD1 (5 bases). The germline V gene has CDR1 SQVTM and CDR2 ANQGSEA. CDR3 length: 14 residues. Between the trimmed V and J ends, which lost 7 bases and 4 bases, there was a span of 17 bases.